This T cell receptor beta chain was obtained from a study of brain T cells in children with intractable seizures. Study-wide results and limits: Pre-surgery blood may have been undersampled, hiding some clones.

Stated time point: blood from clinic visit 5 months post-surgery; TSC patient then seizure free. Patients received at least one anti-epileptic drug before surgery. Regarding this clone: The antigen is unknown.

The CDR3 extends over 12 amino acids. Per the germline V gene, CDR1 is SNHLY and CDR2 is FYNNEI. The germline V and J ends were trimmed by 4 bases and 4 bases, with 8 bases remaining between them. Clones were sequenced by immunoSEQ multiplex PCR, and TCRdb holds only the in-frame ones, with some missing. The table has hundreds of thousands of clones, 85% to 95% seen once. This receptor was obtained from a boy in the first two years of life with tuberous sclerosis and intractable seizures. The sequencing used peripheral blood, collected approximately 5 months after surgery. The V and J genes are TRBV2 and TRBJ2-7; D gene ambiguous. DNA of the CDR3: TGTGCCAGCAGTGTCTTGGGTTACGAGCAGTACTTC. Encoded protein: CASSVLGYEQYF.